The present TCR beta chain was sequenced within a study of blood T cell repertoires in COVID-19. Across the whole study: Whether acute or convalescent, the COVID-19 samples came from the United States, Italy and Spain.

V shed 6 bases and J shed 6 bases, with 11 bases lying between them. The CDR3 has 12 amino acids. Germline CDR1 is MDHEN and CDR2 is SYDVKM. Original processing notes: Reference gene primer amplification gave estimated nucleated cell counts. The method was immunoSEQ multiplex PCR; TCRdb's version includes in-frame clones alone and lacks a portion of them. The V and J calls and clone size come from that table; D and trimming were worked out from the DNA. The sample has tens of thousands of clones, 75% to 90% seen once; the top ten hold roughly 5.1%. Sequenced input: peripheral blood. J is TRBJ1-2 and V is TRBV28; D unresolved. The origin of this receptor is a man in his 60s with COVID-19, enrolled during active disease. CDR3 amino acids: CASRVGLNGYTF. CDR3 bases: TGTGCCAGCAGGGTGGGCTTAAATGGCTACACCTTC.